The clone carrying this T cell receptor beta chain was seen repeatedly, ten times or more. The antigen remains unidentified. This sample is drawn from a study of neurological immune-mediated disorders. Each CDR3 protein is one row after TCRdb ran MiXCR on the 5' RACE reads. The sample consists of about 45,000 distinct CDR3 sequences, under 25% of them appearing once. Time point indicated: technical triplicate 3. Study-level results: Expansion of TCR clones was greatest in HTLV-1-associated myelopathy and smallest in multiple sclerosis, where it fell below that of healthy controls. Subjects shared no identical expanded-clone CDR3 amino acid sequences, suggesting private TCR-beta repertoires in all groups.

V dropped 4 bases and J dropped 0 bases, with 5 bases sitting between them. This CDR3 is 13 amino acids long. Germline CDR1 reads SGHRS; CDR2 reads YFSETQ. This chain links TRBV5-1 with TRBJ2-1; D gene ambiguous. Sequencing was carried out using PBMCs. This sequence originates from a man aged 55-75 years with HTLV-1-associated myelopathy (HAM/TSP). Here the CDR3 DNA reads TGCGCCAGCAGCCTACGCTCCTACAATGAGCAGTTCTTC. Its protein product is CASSLRSYNEQFF.